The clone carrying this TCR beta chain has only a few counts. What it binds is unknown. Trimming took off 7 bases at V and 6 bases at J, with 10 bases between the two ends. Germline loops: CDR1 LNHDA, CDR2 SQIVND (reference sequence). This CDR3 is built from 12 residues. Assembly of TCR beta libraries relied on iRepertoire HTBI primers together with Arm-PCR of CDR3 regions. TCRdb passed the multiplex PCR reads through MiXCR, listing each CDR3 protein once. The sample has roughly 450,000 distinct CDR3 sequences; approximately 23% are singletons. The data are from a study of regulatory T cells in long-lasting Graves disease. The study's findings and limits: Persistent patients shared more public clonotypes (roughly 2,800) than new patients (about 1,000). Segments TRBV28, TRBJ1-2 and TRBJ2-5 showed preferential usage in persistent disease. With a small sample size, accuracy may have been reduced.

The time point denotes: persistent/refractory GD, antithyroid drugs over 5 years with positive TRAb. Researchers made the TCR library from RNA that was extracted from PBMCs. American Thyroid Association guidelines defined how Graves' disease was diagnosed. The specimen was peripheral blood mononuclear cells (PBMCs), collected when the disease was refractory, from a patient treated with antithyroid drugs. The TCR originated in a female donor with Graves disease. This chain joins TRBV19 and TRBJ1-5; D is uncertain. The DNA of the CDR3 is TGTGCCAGTAATACGGTGGGTCAGCCCCAGCATTTT. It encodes CASNTVGQPQHF.